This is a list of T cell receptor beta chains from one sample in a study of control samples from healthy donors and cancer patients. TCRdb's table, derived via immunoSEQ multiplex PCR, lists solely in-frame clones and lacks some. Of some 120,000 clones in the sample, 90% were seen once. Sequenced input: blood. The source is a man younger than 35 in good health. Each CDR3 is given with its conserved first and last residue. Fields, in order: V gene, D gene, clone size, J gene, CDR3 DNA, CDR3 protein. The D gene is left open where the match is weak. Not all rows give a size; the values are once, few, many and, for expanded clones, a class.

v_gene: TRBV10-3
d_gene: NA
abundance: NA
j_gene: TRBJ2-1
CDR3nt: TGTGCCACCATACTAGACAGGCTAAGTAATGAGCAGTTCTTC
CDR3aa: CATILDRLSNEQFF

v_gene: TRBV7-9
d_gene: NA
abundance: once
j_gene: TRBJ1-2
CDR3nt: TGTGCCAGCAGCTTATTCGGAGCTAACTATGGCTACACCTTC
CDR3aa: CASSLFGANYGYTF

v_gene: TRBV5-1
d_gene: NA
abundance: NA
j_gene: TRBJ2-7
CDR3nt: TGCGCCAGCAGCTTGGCCCGGCAGGGTTCCTACGAGCAGTACTTC
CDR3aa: CASSLARQGSYEQYF

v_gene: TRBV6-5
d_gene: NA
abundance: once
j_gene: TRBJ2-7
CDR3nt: TGTGCCAGCAGTTACCGGACAGGAAGCGGGAAGCAGTACTTC
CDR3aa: CASSYRTGSGKQYF

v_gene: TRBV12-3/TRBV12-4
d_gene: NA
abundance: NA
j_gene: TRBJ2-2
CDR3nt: TGTGCCAGCAATTTGGCCACCGGGGAGCTGTTTTTT
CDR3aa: CASNLATGELFF

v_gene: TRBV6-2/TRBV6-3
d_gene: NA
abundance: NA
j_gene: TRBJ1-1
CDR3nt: TGTGCCAGCAGTTACTCGGCGGGGAACGGGACCACTGAAGCTTTCTTT
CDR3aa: CASSYSAGNGTTEAFF

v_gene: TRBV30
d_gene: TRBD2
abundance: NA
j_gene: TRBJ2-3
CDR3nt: TGTGCCTGGAAAAAGACTAGCGGGGATACAGATACGCAGTATTTT
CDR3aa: CAWKKTSGDTDTQYF

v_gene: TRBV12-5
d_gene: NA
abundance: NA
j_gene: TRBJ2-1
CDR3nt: TGTGCTAGTGGTTTGGTACTGAGGAGCTCCTACAATGAGCAGTTCTTC
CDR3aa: CASGLVLRSSYNEQFF

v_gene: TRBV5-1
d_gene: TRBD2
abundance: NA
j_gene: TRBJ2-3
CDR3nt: TGCGCCAGCAGCTTGGGGACTAGCGGGAGGCCAGATACGCAGTATTTT
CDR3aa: CASSLGTSGRPDTQYF

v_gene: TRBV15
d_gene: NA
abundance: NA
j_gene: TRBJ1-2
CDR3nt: TGTGCCACCAGCAGTCAGGGCTATGGCTACACCTTC
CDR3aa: CATSSQGYGYTF

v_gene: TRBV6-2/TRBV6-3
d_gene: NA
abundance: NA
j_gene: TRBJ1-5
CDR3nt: TGTGCCAGCAGTTATGGTTCAGGCAATCAGCCCCAGCATTTT
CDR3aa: CASSYGSGNQPQHF

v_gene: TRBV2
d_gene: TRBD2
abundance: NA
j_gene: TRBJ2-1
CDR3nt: TGTGCCAGCAGAGCGATCGGGAGGTCGTCCTACAATGAGCAGTTCTTC
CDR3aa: CASRAIGRSSYNEQFF

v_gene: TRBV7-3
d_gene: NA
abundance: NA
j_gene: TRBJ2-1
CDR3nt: TGTGCCAGCAGCTTCTCCGGAGGTGAGCAGTTCTTC
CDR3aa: CASSFSGGEQFF

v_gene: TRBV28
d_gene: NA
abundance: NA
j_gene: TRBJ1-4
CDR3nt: TGTGCCAGCACCTTAGGAGGGCACCTGAGTGAAAAACTGTTTTTT
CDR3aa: CASTLGGHLSEKLFF

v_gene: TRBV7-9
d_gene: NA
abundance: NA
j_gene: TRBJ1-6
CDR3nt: TGTGCCAGCAGCTCTGGAGAGGGTGCGCTCCACTTT
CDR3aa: CASSSGEGALHF

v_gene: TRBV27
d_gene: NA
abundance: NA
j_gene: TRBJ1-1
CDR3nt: TGTGCCAGCAGTTTATCGGGGGAAACTGAAGCTTTCTTT
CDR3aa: CASSLSGETEAFF

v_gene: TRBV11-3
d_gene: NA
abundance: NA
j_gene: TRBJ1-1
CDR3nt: TGTGCCAGCAGCTTACGGGGACCAAAGAACACTGAAGCTTTCTTT
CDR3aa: CASSLRGPKNTEAFF

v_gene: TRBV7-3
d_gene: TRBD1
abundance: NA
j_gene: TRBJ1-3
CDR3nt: TGTGCCAGCAGCTTAACCGGACAGGGAGCGGACACCATATATTTT
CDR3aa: CASSLTGQGADTIYF

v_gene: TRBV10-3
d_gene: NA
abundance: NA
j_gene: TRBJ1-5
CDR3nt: TGTGCCATCAGTGAATTCGACAGTAACAATCAGCCCCAGCATTTT
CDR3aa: CAISEFDSNNQPQHF

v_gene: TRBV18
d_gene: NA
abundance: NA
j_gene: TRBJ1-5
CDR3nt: TGTGCCAGCTCACCACTAGCGGGGAGCAATCAGCCCCAGCATTTT
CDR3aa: CASSPLAGSNQPQHF

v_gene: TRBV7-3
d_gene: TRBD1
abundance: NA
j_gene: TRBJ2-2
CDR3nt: TGTGCCAGCAGCTTACAGGGGGCAACCGGGGAGCTGTTTTTT
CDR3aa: CASSLQGATGELFF

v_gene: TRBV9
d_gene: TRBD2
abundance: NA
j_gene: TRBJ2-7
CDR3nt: TGTGCCAGCAGCGTGGGCTCTGGGACTAGCGGGGGGCTGGACCCCTACGAGCAGTACTTC
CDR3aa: CASSVGSGTSGGLDPYEQYF

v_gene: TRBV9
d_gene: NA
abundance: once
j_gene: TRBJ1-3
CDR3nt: TGTGCCAGCAGCGTAGGATCAGGTCCGACATTTGGAAACACCATATATTTT
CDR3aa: CASSVGSGPTFGNTIYF

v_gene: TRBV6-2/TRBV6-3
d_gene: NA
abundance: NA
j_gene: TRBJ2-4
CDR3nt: TGTGCCAGCAGTTACTTGGGGGTAGCCAAAAACATTCAGTACTTC
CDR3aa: CASSYLGVAKNIQYF

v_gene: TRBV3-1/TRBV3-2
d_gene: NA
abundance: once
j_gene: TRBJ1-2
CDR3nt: TGTGCCAGCAGTATAAGCGCGACCGATGGCTACACCTTC
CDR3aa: CASSISATDGYTF

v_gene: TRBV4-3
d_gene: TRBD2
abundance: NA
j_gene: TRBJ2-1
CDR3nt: TGCGCCAGCAGCCAAGAGGGGACTAGCGGGCGTTACCCAAACAATGAGCAGTTCTTC
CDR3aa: CASSQEGTSGRYPNNEQFF

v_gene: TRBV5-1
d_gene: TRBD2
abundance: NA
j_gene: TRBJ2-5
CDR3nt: TGCGCCAGCAGCAATGGACTAGCGGGGTACCAAGAGACCCAGTACTTC
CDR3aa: CASSNGLAGYQETQYF

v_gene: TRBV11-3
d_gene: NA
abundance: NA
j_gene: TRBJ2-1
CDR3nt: TGTGCCAGCAGCAAACTCCGGAGCTCCTACAATGAGCAGTTCTTC
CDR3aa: CASSKLRSSYNEQFF

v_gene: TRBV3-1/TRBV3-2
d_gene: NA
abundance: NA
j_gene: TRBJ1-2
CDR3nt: TGTGCCAGCAGCCCTCTGGGATTTGACTATGGCTACACCTTC
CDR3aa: CASSPLGFDYGYTF

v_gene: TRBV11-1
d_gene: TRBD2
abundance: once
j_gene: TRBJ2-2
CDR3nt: TGTGCCAGCAGCCCTGGGACTAGCGGTTACACCGGGGAGCTGTTTTTT
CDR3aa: CASSPGTSGYTGELFF

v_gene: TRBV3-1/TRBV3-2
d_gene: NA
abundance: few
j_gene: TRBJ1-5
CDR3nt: TGTGCCAGCAGCCAAGCAGGGCAGGGTGATCAGCCCCAGCATTTT
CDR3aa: CASSQAGQGDQPQHF

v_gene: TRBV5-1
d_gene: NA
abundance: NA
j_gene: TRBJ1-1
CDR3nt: TGCGCCAGCAGCCCCACCGCCGACTTGAACACTGAAGCTTTCTTT
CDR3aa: CASSPTADLNTEAFF

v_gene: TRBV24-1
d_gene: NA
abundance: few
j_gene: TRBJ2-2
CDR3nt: TGTGCCACAGGGGCCGGGGAGCTGTTTTTT
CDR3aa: CATGAGELFF

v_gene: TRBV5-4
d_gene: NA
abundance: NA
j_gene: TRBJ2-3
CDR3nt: TGTGCCAGCAGCACCAGCACAGATACGCAGTATTTT
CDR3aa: CASSTSTDTQYF

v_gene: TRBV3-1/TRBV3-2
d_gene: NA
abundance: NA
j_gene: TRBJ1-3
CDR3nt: TGTGCCAGCAGCCACGAGGGAAGCTCTGGAAACACCATATATTTT
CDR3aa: CASSHEGSSGNTIYF

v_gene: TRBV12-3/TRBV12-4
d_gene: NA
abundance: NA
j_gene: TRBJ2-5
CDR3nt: TGTGCCAGCAGTTTAGGGCAGACCCAGTACTTC
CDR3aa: CASSLGQTQYF

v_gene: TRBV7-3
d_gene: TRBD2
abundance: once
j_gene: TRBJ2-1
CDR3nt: TGTGCCAGCAGCTTCGGGACTAGTCGCGAGCAGTTCTTC
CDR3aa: CASSFGTSREQFF

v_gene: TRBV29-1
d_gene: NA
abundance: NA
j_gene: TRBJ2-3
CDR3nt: TGCAGCGTCGGACCCCGACTTAGCACAGATACGCAGTATTTT
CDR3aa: CSVGPRLSTDTQYF

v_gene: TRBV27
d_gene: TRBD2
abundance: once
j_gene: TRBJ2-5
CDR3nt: TGTGCCAGCAGTCCCCCTCGGGGGGGGACCCAGTACTTC
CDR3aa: CASSPPRGGTQYF

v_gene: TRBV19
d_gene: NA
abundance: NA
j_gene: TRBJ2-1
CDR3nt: TGTGCCAGTAGTCGGGGTGGGGGGAGAAATGAGCAGTTCTTC
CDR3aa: CASSRGGGRNEQFF

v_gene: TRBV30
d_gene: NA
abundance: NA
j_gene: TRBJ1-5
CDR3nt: TGTGCCTGGAGTGTATCGCAAGGGACCCATCAGCCCCAGCATTTT
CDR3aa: CAWSVSQGTHQPQHF

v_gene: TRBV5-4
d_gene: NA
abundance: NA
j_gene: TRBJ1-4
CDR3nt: TGTGCCAGCCAGGGTGCAACTAATGAAAAACTGTTTTTT
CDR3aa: CASQGATNEKLFF

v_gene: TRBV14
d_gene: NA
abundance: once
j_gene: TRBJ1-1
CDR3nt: TGTGCCAGCAGCCAAGGCGCGAACACTGAAGCTTTCTTT
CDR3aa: CASSQGANTEAFF

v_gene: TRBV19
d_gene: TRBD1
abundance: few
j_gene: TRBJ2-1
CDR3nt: TGTGCCAGTAGTACCCAGACAGGGTCCAACAATGAGCAGTTCTTC
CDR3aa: CASSTQTGSNNEQFF

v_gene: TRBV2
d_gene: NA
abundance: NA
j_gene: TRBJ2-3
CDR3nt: TGTGCCAGCACCAGGAACCAACCTAGCACAGATACGCAGTATTTT
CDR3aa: CASTRNQPSTDTQYF

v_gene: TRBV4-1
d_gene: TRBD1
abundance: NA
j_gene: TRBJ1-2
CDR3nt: TGCGCCAGCAGCCAAGATTTGACGAGACAGGGTCCGGGCTACACCTTC
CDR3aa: CASSQDLTRQGPGYTF

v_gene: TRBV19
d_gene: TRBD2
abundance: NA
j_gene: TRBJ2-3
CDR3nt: TGTGCCAGTAGTATACTAGCGGGAGGCGGCGATACGCAGTATTTT
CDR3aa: CASSILAGGGDTQYF

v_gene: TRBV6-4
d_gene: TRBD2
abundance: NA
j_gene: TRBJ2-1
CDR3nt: TGTGCCAGCAGTGACACAGGCGGTAGCGGGGGGGCTGCGGAGCAGTTCTTC
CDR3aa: CASSDTGGSGGAAEQFF

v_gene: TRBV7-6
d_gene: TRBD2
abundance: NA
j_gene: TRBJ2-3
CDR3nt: TGTGCCAGCAGCCCCTCACTAGCGGGAGTTGCAGATACGCAGTATTTT
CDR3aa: CASSPSLAGVADTQYF